This is a list of T cell receptor beta chains from one sample in a study of cytomegalovirus exposure and HLA in healthy donors. Clones were read by immunoSEQ multiplex PCR, and TCRdb kept only the in-frame ones, dropping some. The sample has about 34,000 clones, approximately 67% seen once. The material sequenced was PBMCs. These receptors were obtained from a man aged 40-55 years in good health and CMV-seropositive. The CDR3 runs from the conserved cysteine through the conserved F or W. Each record gives: J gene, D gene, clone size, V gene, CDR3 DNA, CDR3 protein. D genes are given only for firm matches. A clone size is listed for some rows: how often the clone was seen (once, few, many), or a class if it is expanded.

>TRBJ2-1|TRBD2|NA|TRBV5-1
TGCGCCAGCAGCTTGGGGAGCGGGGGGGCTGACAATGAGCAGTTCTTC
CASSLGSGGADNEQFF
>TRBJ2-3|TRBD2|NA|TRBV4-2
TGTGCCAGCAGCCAAGAAGGTAGTAGCGGGGGATCCCTCACAGATACGCAGTATTTT
CASSQEGSSGGSLTDTQYF
>TRBJ2-3|TRBD2|once|TRBV2
TGTGCCAGCAGAACTAGCGGGGGGGCCAATACGCAGTATTTT
CASRTSGGANTQYF
>TRBJ2-3|TRBD2|once|TRBV2
TGTGCCAGCATAGGCGCAACTAGCGGGGATACGCAGTATTTT
CASIGATSGDTQYF
>TRBJ2-1|TRBD2|NA|TRBV7-2
TGTGCCAGCAGCCCTAACGGGGGGGCCTGGAATGAGCAGTTCTTC
CASSPNGGAWNEQFF
>TRBJ1-5|TRBD1|NA|TRBV19
TGTGCCAGTAGTAGGGGACAGGGTAATCGGCCCCAGCATTTT
CASSRGQGNRPQHF
>TRBJ2-5|TRBD2|NA|TRBV7-2
TGTGCCAGCAGCCAGGGACTAGCGGTCCCGGAGACCCAGTACTTC
CASSQGLAVPETQYF
>TRBJ1-1|NA|NA|TRBV29-1
TGCAGCGTTGAAGAGGACAGTCGGCGCACTGAAGCTTTCTTT
CSVEEDSRRTEAFF
>TRBJ2-3|NA|NA|TRBV9
TGTGCCAGCAGCGGATACAGCTTTACTAGCACAGATACGCAGTATTTT
CASSGYSFTSTDTQYF
>TRBJ2-7|TRBD2|NA|TRBV27
TGTGCCAGCAGGACCGGGACTAGCTCCTACGAGCAGTACTTC
CASRTGTSSYEQYF
>TRBJ2-7|TRBD1|NA|TRBV6-6
TGTGCCAGCAGTCCCCCGGGACAGGGCGTCTACGAGCAGTACTTC
CASSPPGQGVYEQYF
>TRBJ2-5|TRBD1|NA|TRBV5-1
TGCGCCAGCAGCTTTCAGGGGGAAGAGACCCAGTACTTC
CASSFQGEETQYF
>TRBJ2-1|TRBD1|NA|TRBV19
TGTGCCAGTAGCGACAGGGCGAGCTCCTACAATGAGCAGTTCTTC
CASSDRASSYNEQFF
>TRBJ1-2|TRBD1|NA|TRBV4-1
TGCGCCAGCAGCCAAGATGGGGAAGGGGACAGGGCCCTCTATATCACTAACTATGGCTACACCTTC
CASSQDGEGDRALYITNYGYTF
>TRBJ2-5|TRBD1|NA|TRBV7-9
TGTGCCAGCAGCTCCCAGGGGGCGGCGACCCAGTACTTC
CASSSQGAATQYF
>TRBJ1-2|NA|NA|TRBV6-5
TGTGCCAGCAGCCCCAGGGCCAGGGTACAGGGTGGCTACACCTTC
CASSPRARVQGGYTF
>TRBJ1-3|TRBD1|NA|TRBV27
TGTGCCAGCAGTTTAAGGGGACAGGGGGCATCTGGAAACACCATATATTTT
CASSLRGQGASGNTIYF
>TRBJ1-1|NA|NA|TRBV2
TGTGCCAGCAGTCGAGATTACACTGAAGCTTTCTTT
CASSRDYTEAFF
>TRBJ1-1|TRBD1|NA|TRBV7-2
TGTGCCAGCAGCCCCGACAGGGGGCGCGAGACTGAAGCTTTCTTT
CASSPDRGRETEAFF
>TRBJ2-5|NA|few|TRBV5-1
TGCGCCAGCAGAACAGCCGACCCACAAGAGACCCAGTACTTC
CASRTADPQETQYF
>TRBJ2-3|TRBD2|few|TRBV6-4
TGTGCCAGCAGTGATAGGACTAGCGGGGAACCAGATACGCAGTATTTT
CASSDRTSGEPDTQYF
>TRBJ2-7|TRBD2|NA|TRBV7-2
TGTGCCAGCAGCTTAGGTTTCGCTAGCGGGTACGAGCAGTACTTC
CASSLGFASGYEQYF
>TRBJ2-3|NA|few|TRBV2
TGTGCCAGCGGACTTCCCCGGGCGGCAGATACGCAGTATTTT
CASGLPRAADTQYF
>TRBJ2-3|NA|NA|TRBV27
TGTGCCAGCAGTCTAGGACAGACTAACACAGATACGCAGTATTTT
CASSLGQTNTDTQYF